Following are 24 T cell receptor beta chains from one sample sequenced in a study of blood T cells in healthy people across ages. A J-beta primer mix and a sample-barcoded 5' primer were used in a second PCR of roughly 7 to 12 cycles. TCRdb recomputed calls from the 5' RACE reads with MiXCR, one row per CDR3 protein. The sample has about 840,000 distinct CDR3 sequences; just under 30% are singletons. The data also belong to a second study, concerning T cells of mothers and their children.

Sequencing was carried out using blood. These receptors originate from a woman aged 40 to 55 in good health.

The chain recombines TRBV7-2 with TRBJ1-2, with D tentatively TRBD1 (5 bases). V was clipped by 4 bases and J by 3 bases, with 24 bases between them. The CDR3 consists of 18 residues. Germline V gene lookup returns CDR1 SGHTA and CDR2 FQGNSA. The CDR3 loop is CASSSRGVQVKTYYGYTF. The CDR3 nucleotides read TGTGCCAGCAGCTCGCGAGGGGTACAGGTGAAAACTTACTATGGCTACACCTTC.

The chain carries TRBV15 and TRBJ2-1; D possibly corresponds to TRBD2 (6 bases). The CDR3 extends over 13 amino acids. Germline V gene data show CDR1 as LNHNV and CDR2 as YYDKDF (reference sequence). V was trimmed by 3 bases and J by 10 bases, leaving 13 bases between them. The DNA for the CDR3 is TGTGCCACCAGCAGGGACTACTTGGGGGAGCAGTTCTTC. Its protein is CATSRDYLGEQFF.

This clonotype was seen only a few times. This chain joins TRBV4-3 and TRBJ1-4, with TRBD1 as a possible D gene (5 bases). Trimming pared 2 bases from V and 6 bases from J, leaving 13 bases between. CDR1 and CDR2 (germline): LGHNA, YSLEER. The CDR3 is made up of 15 amino acids. The CDR3 reads CASSQNGGFDEKLFF. CDR3 coding DNA: TGCGCCAGCAGCCAAAACGGGGGTTTCGATGAAAAACTGTTTTTT.

Comments on this clonotype: At one end the junction does not follow the germline gene, possibly because of a read error. The V and J genes are TRBV20-1 and TRBJ2-1, with 11 bases matching TRBD2. The CDR3 sequence is 16 residues long. The germline V gene has CDR1 DFQATT and CDR2 SNEGSKA (reference sequence). CDR3 DNA sequence: TGCAGTGTTAGAGATCAAACTAGCGGGGGTCACAATGAGCAGTTCTTC. It encodes CSVRDQTSGGHNEQFF.

This clonotype was found a few times. V is TRBV5-1 and J is TRBJ2-7; TRBD2 is a possible D gene (6 bases). CDR1 SGHRS and CDR2 YFSETQ come from the germline V gene. This CDR3 contains 13 residues. Trimming removed 2 bases at V and 1 base at J, with 7 bases between. The CDR3 here is CASSLRESYEQYF. CDR3 coding DNA: TGCGCCAGCAGCTTACGGGAGTCCTACGAGCAGTACTTC.

As to this clonotype: One end of the junction varies from germline; a read error may be responsible. The V gene is TRBV6-5, the J gene TRBJ1-2; D remains ambiguous. The CDR3 spans 14 residues. Germline CDR1 is MNHEY and CDR2 is SVGAGI. The CDR3 bases are TGTGTCAGCAGTTCCCCCCTTGGGAACTATGGCTACACCTTC. It is translated as CVSSSPLGNYGYTF.

A word on this clonotype: Mismatch with germline at one junction end may stem from a read error. The chain employs TRBV7-9 and TRBJ2-5, with D possibly being TRBD2 (6 bases). The V gene's germline CDR1 is SEHNR and CDR2 FQNEAQ (reference sequence). This CDR3 contains 12 residues. Written as DNA, the CDR3 is TGTGCCAGCTCGGAGGGTTTAGAGGCCCAGTACTTC. Protein: CASSEGLEAQYF.

As DNA, the CDR3 is TGCAGTGCTAGAGCCCCGACTAGGACTAGTGAGCAGTTCTTC. It encodes CSARAPTRTSEQFF. This chain links TRBV20-1 with TRBJ2-1, with 7 positions matching TRBD2. The V segment lost 1 base and the J segment 9 bases; nucleotides outside the gene matches: 9. The CDR3 covers 14 residues. Germline CDR1 reads DFQATT; CDR2 reads SNEGSKA (reference sequence).

The chain employs TRBV7-9 and TRBJ2-3; D tentatively fits TRBD1 or TRBD2 (7 bases each). The CDR3 loop spans 17 amino acids. Trimming took 3 bases from V and 1 from J, leaving 17 bases between them. CDR1 and CDR2 from the germline V gene are SEHNR and FQNEAQ (reference sequence). The CDR3 loop reads CASSFQGGPFGTDTQYF. In DNA, the CDR3 is TGTGCCAGCAGCTTTCAGGGGGGGCCGTTCGGCACAGATACGCAGTATTTT.

This clonotype was picked up a small number of times. The chain is built from TRBV9 and TRBJ1-4; no firm D call. The V gene's germline CDR1 is SGDLS and CDR2 YYNGEE. V was trimmed by 0 bases and J by 4 bases, leaving 13 bases between them. This CDR3 is 16 amino acids long. The CDR3 DNA follows: TGTGCCAGCAGCGTAGATCCCTTTGGGGATAATGAAAAACTGTTTTTT. It encodes CASSVDPFGDNEKLFF.

This clonotype was detected only a few times. The J gene is TRBJ1-6, the V gene TRBV12-3 or TRBV12-4; a weak D match, TRBD1 (6 bases). This CDR3 has 12 amino acids. The V end lost 7 bases, the J end lost 7 bases, and 8 bases lay between the germline ends. This chain's CDR3 is CASNTGNSPLHF. In DNA form, the CDR3 reads TGTGCCAGCAATACAGGGAATTCACCCCTCCACTTT.

The genes are TRBV2 and TRBJ1-2, with TRBD1 matching 7 bases. CDR1 and CDR2 (germline): SNHLY, FYNNEI. The CDR3 runs 14 residues. Germline trimming cut 7 bases from V and 1 base from J; bases unmatched to any gene: 6. The CDR3 coding sequence is TGTGCCAGCATAAGGGACAGAGATAACTATGGCTACACCTTC. Protein product: CASIRDRDNYGYTF.

The V gene is TRBV7-2, the J gene TRBJ2-3; 12 bases match TRBD1. Unmatched junction bases numbered 8, after V lost 5 bases and J lost 2 bases. Germline V gene sequence: CDR1 SGHTA, CDR2 FQGNSA. The CDR3 has 17 residues. This chain's CDR3 is CASSVTGTGGPTDTQYF. The CDR3, as DNA: TGTGCCAGCAGCGTAACCGGGACAGGGGGCCCCACAGATACGCAGTATTTT.

The rearrangement joins TRBV7-9 to TRBJ2-7; D call uncertain. Germline CDR1 reads SEHNR; CDR2 reads FQNEAQ (reference sequence). V lost 2 bases, J lost 7 bases, and 24 bases lay in between. The CDR3 consists of 17 residues. The CDR3 DNA reads TGTGCCAGCAGCTTACGATTAGATCCAACGAATAACAATGAGCAGTACTTC. Protein product: CASSLRLDPTNNNEQYF.

The chain links TRBV20-1 to TRBJ1-1, with D unclear. Trimming took off 5 bases at V and 9 bases at J, with 19 bases between the two ends. Germline assignment: CDR1 DFQATT and CDR2 SNEGSKA (reference sequence). This CDR3 has 13 residues. CDR3 region: CSALGSAQIQAFF. The CDR3 DNA follows: TGCAGTGCTTTGGGGAGTGCGCAGATCCAAGCTTTCTTT.

This clonotype appeared a few times. CDR3 amino acids: CASSKAGSDTQYF. The DNA of the CDR3 is TGCGCCAGCAGCAAGGCGGGATCAGATACGCAGTATTTT. The chain has TRBV4-1 and TRBJ2-3; TRBD2 is a possible D gene (6 bases). The CDR3 length is 13 residues. The germline CDR1 and CDR2 sequences are MGHRA and YSYEKL. Trimming shortened V by 5 bases and J by 4 bases, and 10 bases separated the two germline ends.

This clonotype was found many times. The chain couples TRBV2 to TRBJ2-3; 7 nucleotides agree with TRBD2. J gave up 0 bases and V 8 bases, and 5 bases lay outside the gene matches. The CDR3 has 14 amino acids. Germline V CDR1 and CDR2: SNHLY, FYNNEI. CDR3 residues: CASHRGGSTDTQYF. For the CDR3, the DNA is TGTGCCAGCCATCGCGGGGGTAGCACAGATACGCAGTATTTT.

The gene calls are TRBV7-9 and TRBJ2-1; D perhaps matches TRBD2 (5 bases). Trimming took 5 bases from V and 11 from J, leaving 16 bases between them. CDR3 length: 13 residues. In germline, CDR1 is SEHNR, CDR2 FQNEAQ (reference sequence). This CDR3 is CASSPSGPQQQFF. The DNA of the CDR3 is TGTGCCAGCAGCCCGAGCGGACCTCAACAGCAGTTCTTC.

This clonotype came up a few times. The gene calls are TRBV4-3 and TRBJ2-5, with no clear D. Germline assignment: CDR1 LGHNA and CDR2 YSLEER. V was shortened by 0 bases and J by 3 bases, with 8 bases between the two germline ends. There are 14 residues in the CDR3. The CDR3 region has the DNA TGCGCCAGCAGCCAAGAGACCACAGAAGAGACCCAGTACTTC. Amino acids: CASSQETTEETQYF.

This clonotype was detected once. The chain uses TRBV12-3 or TRBV12-4 and TRBJ1-2, with D possibly being TRBD1 (5 bases). Trimming took 5 bases from V and 2 from J, leaving 12 bases between them. The length of the CDR3 is 14 residues. The CDR3 nucleotides read TGTGCCAGCAGTGCCTCGGGACTCAACTATGGCTACACCTTC. It yields the protein CASSASGLNYGYTF.

This clonotype showed up just a few times. The chain recombines TRBV12-3 or TRBV12-4 with TRBJ2-1; 9 bases agree with TRBD2. After removal of 3 bases from V and 10 bases from J, the junction contained 10 bases not matched to a gene. The CDR3 length is 15 residues. Here the CDR3 reads CASSFGGGAVAEQFF. The CDR3 DNA reads as TGTGCCAGCAGTTTCGGCGGGGGGGCAGTTGCCGAGCAGTTCTTC.

This chain links TRBV4-2 with TRBJ2-7; 11 bases match TRBD1. There are 18 residues in the CDR3. The germline CDR1 and CDR2 sequences are LGHNA and YNFKEQ. J was trimmed by 5 bases and V by 1 base; bases with no gene match: 13. The CDR3 loop reads CASSQVGGGQGAPHEQYF. The CDR3 DNA reads as TGTGCCAGCAGCCAAGTTGGAGGTGGACAGGGGGCGCCCCACGAGCAGTACTTC.

This clonotype was recorded a few times. The DNA for the CDR3 is TGTGCCAGCAGCCTCAGGACGGGGAGGGTAGGAGCTTTCTTT. Residues: CASSLRTGRVGAFF. The rearrangement uses TRBV7-9 and TRBJ1-1; D is unresolved. Germline V lookup: CDR1 SEHNR, CDR2 FQNEAQ (reference sequence). V lost 5 bases and J 10 bases, leaving 20 bases between the germline ends. The CDR3 is 14 amino acids.

The V gene is TRBV12-3 or TRBV12-4, the J gene TRBJ2-3, with D perhaps matching TRBD2 (5 bases). This CDR3 is 18 amino acids long. Trimming shortened V by 2 bases and J by 0 bases, and 18 bases separated the two germline ends. The CDR3 DNA sequence: TGTGCCAGCAGTTTACGGCATAAAAGCGGCCTTAGCACAGATACGCAGTATTTT. Its protein is CASSLRHKSGLSTDTQYF.